Listed here is a single T cell receptor (beta chain). 5'RACE template switching produced TCR cDNA carrying a universal primer site and UMIs. One entry per CDR3 protein, called by TCRdb with MiXCR from the 5' RACE reads. The data hold around 88,000 distinct CDR3 sequences, with about an eighth observed a single time. The data stem from a study of T cells after yellow fever vaccination. On the study more broadly: The SMART-Seq v4 Ultra Low Input method served to prepare the low-cell-number fractions.

This CDR3 spans 14 amino acids. Germline trimming cut 3 bases from V and 5 bases from J; bases unmatched to any gene: 6. CDR1 is SGHVS, CDR2 FNYEAQ, per germline. This sequence originates from a man younger than 35 who received the YFV17D yellow fever vaccine. This chain uses TRBV7-6 with TRBJ2-7, with 8 bases aligning to TRBD1. Sequenced material: CD8+ T cells not binding an NS4B(214-222) dextramer, sorted from PBMCs, taken more than 20 days after the first yellow fever vaccination. In DNA, the CDR3 is TGTGCCAGCAGCTTGGGGACAGGATCCCACGAGCAGTACTTC. It encodes CASSLGTGSHEQYF.